This is a list of T cell receptor beta chains from one sample in a study of blood T cell repertoires in COVID-19. TCRdb keeps only in-frame clones here, not all; method: immunoSEQ multiplex PCR. The top ten hold roughly 9.9% of the sample, which has approximately 330,000 clones, around 90% seen once. The sequencing input was peripheral blood. These receptors were collected from a man aged 25-45 years with COVID-19, enrolled during active disease. The CDR3 runs from the conserved cysteine through the conserved F or W. Fields, in order: D gene, clone size, J gene, CDR3 length, V gene, CDR3 DNA, CDR3 protein. D genes are given only for firm matches. Clone size is stated in some rows and not others, as once, few, many or a class when expanded.

D: TRBD1; size: .; J: TRBJ2-5; length: 14; V: TRBV6-1; DNA: TGTGCCAGCAGTGAGGGGACAGTCTCAGAGACCCAGTACTTC; CDR3: CASSEGTVSETQYF
D: .; size: .; J: TRBJ1-2; length: 14; V: TRBV7-9; DNA: TGTGCCAGCTCCCGCCCGGGGGGCCGGTATGGCTACACCTTC; CDR3: CASSRPGGRYGYTF
D: .; size: .; J: TRBJ1-1; length: 14; V: TRBV7-9; DNA: TGTGCCAGCAGCTTATCAGGCTTGTACACTGAAGCTTTCTTT; CDR3: CASSLSGLYTEAFF
D: .; size: .; J: TRBJ2-7; length: 13; V: TRBV19; DNA: TGTGCCAGTAGTATGGGAAGGGGCAACGAGCAGTACTTC; CDR3: CASSMGRGNEQYF
D: TRBD1; size: .; J: TRBJ2-7; length: 12; V: TRBV12-3/TRBV12-4; DNA: TGTGCCATCCGGACAGGGGGCTACGAGCAGTACTTC; CDR3: CAIRTGGYEQYF
D: TRBD1; size: .; J: TRBJ1-1; length: 13; V: TRBV29-1; DNA: TGCAGCGTTCACGGACAGGAGAACACTGAAGCTTTCTTT; CDR3: CSVHGQENTEAFF
D: .; size: .; J: TRBJ2-7; length: 16; V: TRBV6-1; DNA: TGTGCCAGCAGTGACCCGGGTGCGGCGGGACCCTACGAGCAGTACTTC; CDR3: CASSDPGAAGPYEQYF
D: .; size: .; J: TRBJ1-1; length: 14; V: TRBV29-1; DNA: TGCAGCGTTGAAGTCAGACAATTGAACACTGAAGCTTTCTTT; CDR3: CSVEVRQLNTEAFF
D: .; size: .; J: TRBJ2-5; length: 14; V: TRBV7-3; DNA: TGTGCCAGCAGCTTAAATTCGGACCAAGAGACCCAGTACTTC; CDR3: CASSLNSDQETQYF
D: .; size: .; J: TRBJ2-1; length: 16; V: TRBV5-1; DNA: TGCGCCAGCAGCTCGGGTGGCCCTATCTCCTACAATGAGCAGTTCTTC; CDR3: CASSSGGPISYNEQFF
D: .; size: .; J: TRBJ2-2; length: 16; V: TRBV7-6; DNA: TGTGCCAGCAGCTTAGCGGGAGGCAAGAACACCGGGGAGCTGTTTTTT; CDR3: CASSLAGGKNTGELFF
D: .; size: .; J: TRBJ1-5; length: 13; V: TRBV19; DNA: TGTGCCAGTAGTATAGGCGGAAGCAGAGGCCAGCATTTT; CDR3: CASSIGGSRGQHF
D: .; size: once; J: TRBJ2-7; length: 13; V: TRBV14; DNA: TGTGCCAGCAGCCAAGGACTTTCCTACGAGCAGTACTTC; CDR3: CASSQGLSYEQYF
D: TRBD2; size: .; J: TRBJ2-5; length: 15; V: TRBV5-6; DNA: TGTGCCAGCAGCTTAAGCCTAGCGGGAAGAGAGACCCAGTACTTC; CDR3: CASSLSLAGRETQYF
D: TRBD2; size: .; J: TRBJ2-1; length: 16; V: TRBV18; DNA: TGTGCCAGCTCACCACCAAGCGGGGGGAAATACAATGAGCAGTTCTTC; CDR3: CASSPPSGGKYNEQFF
D: .; size: .; J: TRBJ1-6; length: 13; V: TRBV30; DNA: TGTGCCTGGAGGACAGGCTATAATTCACCCCTCCACTTT; CDR3: CAWRTGYNSPLHF
D: .; size: .; J: TRBJ2-7; length: 13; V: TRBV5-8; DNA: TGTGCCAGCAGCTTCGGCAGGGTGAGGGAGCAGTACTTC; CDR3: CASSFGRVREQYF
D: .; size: .; J: TRBJ1-2; length: 14; V: TRBV28; DNA: TGTGCCAGCAGTCTCCTAACCTCTAACTATGGCTACACCTTC; CDR3: CASSLLTSNYGYTF
D: .; size: few; J: TRBJ1-1; length: 11; V: TRBV18; DNA: TGTGCCAGCTCACCGGGCGTGGGAGCTTTCTTT; CDR3: CASSPGVGAFF
D: TRBD2; size: once; J: TRBJ2-7; length: 14; V: TRBV27; DNA: TGTGCCAGCAGTATCAGGGCGGGGGGGTACGAGCAGTACTTC; CDR3: CASSIRAGGYEQYF
D: .; size: once; J: TRBJ2-1; length: 13; V: TRBV11-3; DNA: TGTGCCAGCAGCTTAGCCTCCCTCAATGAGCAGTTCTTC; CDR3: CASSLASLNEQFF
D: .; size: .; J: TRBJ2-7; length: 15; V: TRBV4-2; DNA: TGTGCCAGCAGCCAAGGTTGGGCAGGAACCTACGAGCAGTACTTC; CDR3: CASSQGWAGTYEQYF
D: .; size: .; J: TRBJ2-3; length: 15; V: TRBV6-4; DNA: TGTGCCAGCAGTGACGAGGGGCGGGACACAGATACGCAGTATTTT; CDR3: CASSDEGRDTDTQYF
D: .; size: .; J: TRBJ2-2; length: 13; V: TRBV3-1/TRBV3-2; DNA: TGTGCCAGCAGTGGTTTCTCGGTCCGGGAGCTGTTTTTT; CDR3: CASSGFSVRELFF
D: TRBD2; size: .; J: TRBJ2-7; length: 13; V: TRBV29-1; DNA: TGCAGCGTAGACCTTAGCGGGAGGGGCGAGCAGTACTTC; CDR3: CSVDLSGRGEQYF
D: TRBD1; size: once; J: TRBJ2-7; length: 18; V: TRBV4-3; DNA: TGCGCCAGCAGCCAGGGGACAGGGCACGGAACGAGCTCCTACGAGCAGTACTTC; CDR3: CASSQGTGHGTSSYEQYF
D: TRBD1; size: .; J: TRBJ2-1; length: 17; V: TRBV5-6; DNA: TGTGCCAGCAGCTTGGCGACAGGGGGCTCTTTGGACAATGAGCAGTTCTTC; CDR3: CASSLATGGSLDNEQFF
D: .; size: few; J: TRBJ1-2; length: 15; V: TRBV5-4; DNA: TGTGCCAGCAGCCCGGACGGGACTAAGGGTTTTAGCTACACCTTC; CDR3: CASSPDGTKGFSYTF
D: .; size: .; J: TRBJ2-2; length: 13; V: TRBV3-1/TRBV3-2; DNA: TGTGCCAGCAGCGGTGCTGGGGCGGGGGAGCTGTTTTTT; CDR3: CASSGAGAGELFF
D: TRBD1; size: .; J: TRBJ1-6; length: 14; V: TRBV6-5; DNA: TGTGCCAGCAGTCCTGGACAGGGCAATTCACCCCTCCACTTT; CDR3: CASSPGQGNSPLHF
D: .; size: .; J: TRBJ1-6; length: 16; V: TRBV7-9; DNA: TGTGCCAGCAGCTACCACTCGGGACACGATAATTCACCCCTCCACTTT; CDR3: CASSYHSGHDNSPLHF
D: .; size: .; J: TRBJ2-1; length: 13; V: TRBV28; DNA: TGTGCCAGCAGTTTAAAGCGGCTAGATGAGCAGTTCTTC; CDR3: CASSLKRLDEQFF
D: .; size: .; J: TRBJ2-2; length: 16; V: TRBV7-9; DNA: TGTGCCAGCAGCTTAGTACTTACGGTGGTCACCGGGGAGCTGTTTTTT; CDR3: CASSLVLTVVTGELFF